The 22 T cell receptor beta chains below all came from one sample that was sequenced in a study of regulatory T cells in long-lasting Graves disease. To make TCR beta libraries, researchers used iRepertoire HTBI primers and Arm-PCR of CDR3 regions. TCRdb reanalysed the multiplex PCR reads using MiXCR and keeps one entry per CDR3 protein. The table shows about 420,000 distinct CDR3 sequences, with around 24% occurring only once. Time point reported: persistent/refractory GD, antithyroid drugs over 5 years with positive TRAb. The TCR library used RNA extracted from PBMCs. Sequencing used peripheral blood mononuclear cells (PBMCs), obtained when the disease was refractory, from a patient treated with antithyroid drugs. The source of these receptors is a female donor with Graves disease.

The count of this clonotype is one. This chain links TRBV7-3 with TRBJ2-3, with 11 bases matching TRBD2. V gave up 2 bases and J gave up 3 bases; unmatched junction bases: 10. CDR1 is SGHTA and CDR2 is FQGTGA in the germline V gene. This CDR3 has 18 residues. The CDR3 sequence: CASSLLAGGRMGTDTQYF. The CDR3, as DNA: TGTGCCAGCAGCTTACTAGCGGGAGGTCGAATGGGGACAGATACGCAGTATTTT.

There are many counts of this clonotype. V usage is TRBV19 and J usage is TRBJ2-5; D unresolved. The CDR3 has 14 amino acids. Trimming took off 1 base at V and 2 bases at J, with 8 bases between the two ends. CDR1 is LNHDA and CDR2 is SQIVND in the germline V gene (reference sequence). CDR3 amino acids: CASSIGGRQETQYF. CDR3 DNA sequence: TGTGCCAGTAGTATAGGCGGCAGGCAAGAGACCCAGTACTTC.

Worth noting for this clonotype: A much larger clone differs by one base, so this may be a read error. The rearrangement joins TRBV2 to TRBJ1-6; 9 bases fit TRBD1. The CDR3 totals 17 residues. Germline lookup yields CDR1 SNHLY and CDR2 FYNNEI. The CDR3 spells CASSDTGGFGSNPPLHF. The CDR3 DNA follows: TGTGCCAGCAGTGATACAGGGGGCTTCGGGAGTAATCCACCCCTCCACTTT.

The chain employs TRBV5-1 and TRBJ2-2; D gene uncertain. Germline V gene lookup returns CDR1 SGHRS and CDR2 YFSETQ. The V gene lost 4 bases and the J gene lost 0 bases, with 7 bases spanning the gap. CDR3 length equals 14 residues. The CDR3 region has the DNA TGCGCCAGCAGCGACACCCCGAACACCGGGGAGCTGTTTTTT. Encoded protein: CASSDTPNTGELFF. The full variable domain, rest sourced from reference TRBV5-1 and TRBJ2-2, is KAGVTQTPRYLIKTRGQQVTLSCSPISGHRSVSWYQQTPGQGLQFLFEYFSETQRNKGNFPGRFSGRQFSNSRSEMNVSTLELGDSALYLCASSDTPNTGELFFGEGSRLTVL.

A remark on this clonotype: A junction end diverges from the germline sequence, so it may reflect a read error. The CDR3 coding sequence is TGCGCCAGCAAAGGGGAACGGGGAGTTGCGGGAGGGCAGAATGAGCAGTTCTTC. Amino acids: CASKGERGVAGGQNEQFF. The chain has TRBV2 and TRBJ2-1, with 9 positions matching TRBD2. The CDR3 is made up of 18 amino acids. Germline assignment: CDR1 SNHLY and CDR2 FYNNEI.

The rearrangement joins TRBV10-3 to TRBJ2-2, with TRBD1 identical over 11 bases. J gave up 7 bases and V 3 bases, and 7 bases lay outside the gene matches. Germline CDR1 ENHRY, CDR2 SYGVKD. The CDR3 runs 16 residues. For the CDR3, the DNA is TGTGCCATCAGTGACCGAGGACAGGGGGCGGGCGGGGAGCTGTTTTTT. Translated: CAISDRGQGAGGELFF.

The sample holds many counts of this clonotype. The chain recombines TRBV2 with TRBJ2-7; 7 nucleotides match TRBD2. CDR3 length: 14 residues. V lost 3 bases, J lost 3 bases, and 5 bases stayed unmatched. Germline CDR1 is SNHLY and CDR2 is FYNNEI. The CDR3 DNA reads TGTGCCAGCAGTGACCCCGCTAGCGGCTACGAGCAGTACTTC. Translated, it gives CASSDPASGYEQYF.

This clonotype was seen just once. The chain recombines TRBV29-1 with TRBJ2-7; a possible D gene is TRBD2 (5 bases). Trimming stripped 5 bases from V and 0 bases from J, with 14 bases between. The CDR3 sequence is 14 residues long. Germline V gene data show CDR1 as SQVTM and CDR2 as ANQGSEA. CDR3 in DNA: TGCAGCGTTTCATTAGGACTCTCCTCCTACGAGCAGTACTTC. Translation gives CSVSLGLSSYEQYF.

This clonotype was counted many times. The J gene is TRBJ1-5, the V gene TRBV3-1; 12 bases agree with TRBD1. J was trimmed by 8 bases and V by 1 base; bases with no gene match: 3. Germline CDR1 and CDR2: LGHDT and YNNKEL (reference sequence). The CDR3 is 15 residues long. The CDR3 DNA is TGTGCCAGCAGCCAAGGGGACAGGGGGCAAGAGCCCCAGCATTTT. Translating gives CASSQGDRGQEPQHF.

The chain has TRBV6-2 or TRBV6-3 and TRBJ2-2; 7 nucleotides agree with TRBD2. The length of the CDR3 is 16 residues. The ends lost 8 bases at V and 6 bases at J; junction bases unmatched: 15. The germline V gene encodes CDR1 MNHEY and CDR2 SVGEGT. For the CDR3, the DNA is TGTGCCAGCCGACCGGGAGGAGGGGCTAAAGCCGGGGAGCTGTTTTTT. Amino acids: CASRPGGGAKAGELFF.

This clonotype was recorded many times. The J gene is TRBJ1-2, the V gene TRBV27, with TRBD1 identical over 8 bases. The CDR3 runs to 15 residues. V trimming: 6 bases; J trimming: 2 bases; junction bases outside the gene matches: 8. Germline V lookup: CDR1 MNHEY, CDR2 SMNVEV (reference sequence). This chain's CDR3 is CASSRRGQVNYGYTF. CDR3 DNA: TGTGCCAGCAGCAGACGGGGACAGGTCAACTATGGCTACACCTTC.

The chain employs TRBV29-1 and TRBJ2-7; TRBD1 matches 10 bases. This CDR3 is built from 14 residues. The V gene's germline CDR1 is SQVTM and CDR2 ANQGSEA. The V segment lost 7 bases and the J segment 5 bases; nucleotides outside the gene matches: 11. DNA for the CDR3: TGCAGCGGGACCGGGACAGGGGCATCCCACGAGCAGTACTTC. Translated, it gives CSGTGTGASHEQYF.

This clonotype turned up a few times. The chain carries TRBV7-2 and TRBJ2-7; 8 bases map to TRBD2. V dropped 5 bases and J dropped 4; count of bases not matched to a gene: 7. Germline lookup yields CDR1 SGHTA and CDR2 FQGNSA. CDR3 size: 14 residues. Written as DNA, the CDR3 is TGTGCCAGCAGCCCCGGGACTAGTTCATACGAGCAGTACTTC. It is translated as CASSPGTSSYEQYF.

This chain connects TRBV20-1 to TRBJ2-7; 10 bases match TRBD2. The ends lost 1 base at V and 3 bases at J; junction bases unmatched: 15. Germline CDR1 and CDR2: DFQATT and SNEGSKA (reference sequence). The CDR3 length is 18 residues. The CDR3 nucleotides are TGCAGTGCTAGAGGACACCTTAACTTACTAGCGGGAAGCTACGAGCAGTACTTC. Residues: CSARGHLNLLAGSYEQYF.

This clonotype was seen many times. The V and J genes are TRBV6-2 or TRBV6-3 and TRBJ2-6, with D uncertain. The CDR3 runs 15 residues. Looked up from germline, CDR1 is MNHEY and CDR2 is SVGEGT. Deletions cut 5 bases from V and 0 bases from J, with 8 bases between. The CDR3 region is CASSESASGANVLTF. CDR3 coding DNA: TGTGCCAGCAGTGAATCGGCCTCTGGGGCCAACGTCCTGACTTTC.

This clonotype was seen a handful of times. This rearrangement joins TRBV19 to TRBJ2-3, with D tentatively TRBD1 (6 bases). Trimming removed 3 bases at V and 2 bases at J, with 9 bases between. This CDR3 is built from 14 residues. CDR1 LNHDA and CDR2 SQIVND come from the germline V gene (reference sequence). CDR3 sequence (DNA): TGTGCCAGTAGTATTGGACAGATCACAGATACGCAGTATTTT. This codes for CASSIGQITDTQYF.

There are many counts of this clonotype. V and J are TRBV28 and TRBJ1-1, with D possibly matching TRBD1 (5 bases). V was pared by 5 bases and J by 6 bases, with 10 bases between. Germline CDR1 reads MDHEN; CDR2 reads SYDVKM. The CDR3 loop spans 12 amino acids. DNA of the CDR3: TGTGCCAGCAGTCTTTTAGGGGCTGAAGCTTTCTTT. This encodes CASSLLGAEAFF. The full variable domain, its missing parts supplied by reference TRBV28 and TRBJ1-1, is DVKVTQSSRYLVKRTGEKVFLECVQDMDHENMFWYRQDPGLGLRLIYFSYDVKMKEKGDIPEGYSVSREKKERFSLILESASTNQTSMYLCASSLLGAEAFFGQGTRLTVV.

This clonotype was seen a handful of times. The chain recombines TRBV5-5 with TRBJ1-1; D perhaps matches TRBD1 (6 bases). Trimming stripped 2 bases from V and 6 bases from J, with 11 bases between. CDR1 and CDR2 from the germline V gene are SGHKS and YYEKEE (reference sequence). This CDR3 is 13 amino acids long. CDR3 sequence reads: CASSFLGGAEAFF. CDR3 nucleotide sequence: TGTGCCAGCAGCTTTTTAGGGGGAGCTGAAGCTTTCTTT.

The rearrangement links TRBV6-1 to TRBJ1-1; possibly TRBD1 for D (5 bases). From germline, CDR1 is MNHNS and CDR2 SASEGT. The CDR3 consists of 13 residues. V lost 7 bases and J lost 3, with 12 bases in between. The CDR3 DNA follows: TGTGCCAGCAAAGGGGTTACGGACACTGAAGCTTTCTTT. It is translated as CASKGVTDTEAFF.

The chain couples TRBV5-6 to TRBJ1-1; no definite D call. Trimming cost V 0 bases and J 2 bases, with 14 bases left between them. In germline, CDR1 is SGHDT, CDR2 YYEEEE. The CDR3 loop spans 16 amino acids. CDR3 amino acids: CASSLGSGLDNTEAFF. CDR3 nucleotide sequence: TGTGCCAGCAGCTTGGGATCGGGTCTGGATAACACTGAAGCTTTCTTT.

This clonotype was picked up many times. Here the CDR3 DNA reads TGTGCCAGCAGCTTGGTAGCGGGACCAGAGACCCAGTACTTC. This translates into CASSLVAGPETQYF. V and J are TRBV5-4 and TRBJ2-5, with 8 bases fitting TRBD2. CDR1 and CDR2 (germline): SGHNT, YYREEE (reference sequence). V shed 0 bases and J 4 bases; nucleotides not matched to a gene: 2. The CDR3 contains 14 residues.

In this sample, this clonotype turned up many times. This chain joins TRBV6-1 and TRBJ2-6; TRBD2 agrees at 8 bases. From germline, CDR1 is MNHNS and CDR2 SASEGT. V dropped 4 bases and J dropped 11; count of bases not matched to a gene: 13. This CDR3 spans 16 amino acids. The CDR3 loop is CASSAGGSPVPHVLTF. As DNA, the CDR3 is TGTGCCAGCAGTGCGGGGGGGAGTCCGGTCCCACACGTCCTGACTTTC.